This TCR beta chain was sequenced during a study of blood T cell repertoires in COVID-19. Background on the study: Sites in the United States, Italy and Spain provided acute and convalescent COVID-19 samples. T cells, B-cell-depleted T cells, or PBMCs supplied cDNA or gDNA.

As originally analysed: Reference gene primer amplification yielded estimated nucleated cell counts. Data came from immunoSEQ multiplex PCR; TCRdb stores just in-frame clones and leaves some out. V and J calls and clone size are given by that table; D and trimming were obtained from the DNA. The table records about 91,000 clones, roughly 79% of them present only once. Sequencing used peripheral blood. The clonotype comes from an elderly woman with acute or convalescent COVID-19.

As DNA, the CDR3 is TGTGCCAGCAGCGCACAGGGACATAACTATGGCTACACCTTC. Amino acid sequence: CASSAQGHNYGYTF. The rearrangement uses TRBV9 and TRBJ1-2; D is perhaps TRBD1 (6 bases). This CDR3 region has 14 residues. Germline V lookup: CDR1 SGDLS, CDR2 YYNGEE. The V gene lost 3 bases and the J gene lost 1 base, with 10 bases spanning the gap.